A single sample is the source of the 28 T cell receptor beta chains below, sequenced in a study of blood T cell repertoires in COVID-19. Sequencing was performed with immunoSEQ multiplex PCR; in TCRdb, only in-frame clones are kept and a portion is missing. The sample gives 170,000 or so clones, more than 85% of which show up once; about 2.5% is in the top ten. The sequenced material came from peripheral blood. The receptors stem from a man in his forties or fifties with active or convalescent COVID-19.

The chain couples TRBV3-1 (or the pseudogene TRBV3-2) to TRBJ1-6; the D gene is possibly TRBD1 (5 bases). Trimming took 4 bases from V and 0 from J, leaving 13 bases between them. CDR1 LGHDT and CDR2 YNNKEL come from the germline V gene (reference sequence). The CDR3 length is 17 residues. The CDR3 reads CASSRTPGISYNSPLHF. CDR3 DNA: TGTGCCAGCAGCCGAACTCCAGGGATCTCCTATAATTCACCCCTCCACTTT.

The chain links TRBV9 to TRBJ2-1; 11 nucleotides align to TRBD2. Per the germline V gene, CDR1 is SGDLS and CDR2 is YYNGEE. There are 14 residues in the CDR3. V lost 5 bases and J lost 6; bases outside the gene matches: 4. CDR3 in DNA: TGTGCCAGCAGTTCTAGCGGGGGGTCCAATGAGCAGTTCTTC. This translates into CASSSSGGSNEQFF.

The rearrangement joins TRBV5-6 to TRBJ2-1; D gene unclear. The V end lost 2 bases, the J end lost 4 bases, and 4 bases lay between the germline ends. This CDR3 has 12 residues. Germline V gene lookup returns CDR1 SGHDT and CDR2 YYEEEE. This CDR3 reads CASSFGYNEQFF. The CDR3 DNA reads as TGTGCCAGCAGCTTCGGGTACAATGAGCAGTTCTTC.

The chain is built from TRBV2 and TRBJ2-1, with D possibly being TRBD2 (6 bases). Trimming left V 11 bases short and J 0 bases short, with 8 bases between. Germline V lookup: CDR1 SNHLY, CDR2 FYNNEI. The CDR3 covers 12 residues. This CDR3 reads CAGGSSYNEQFF. CDR3 DNA sequence: TGTGCCGGGGGGAGCTCCTACAATGAGCAGTTCTTC.

V usage is TRBV11-1 and J usage is TRBJ1-1; 8 positions match TRBD1. Unmatched junction bases numbered 8, after V lost 4 bases and J lost 4 bases. Germline lookup yields CDR1 SGHAT and CDR2 FQDESV (reference sequence). CDR3 length equals 15 residues. The CDR3 spells CASSWVRGPGTEAFF. The CDR3 DNA sequence: TGTGCCAGCAGCTGGGTCAGGGGGCCGGGCACTGAAGCTTTCTTT. Full variable domain (outside the CDR3, taken from reference TRBV11-1 and TRBJ1-1): EAEVAQSPRYKITEKSQAVAFWCDPISGHATLYWYRQILGQGPELLVQFQDESVVDDSQLPKDRFSAERLKGVDSTLKIQPAELGDSAMYLCASSWVRGPGTEAFFGQGTRLTVV.

This clone has a single count. The chain carries TRBV5-1 and TRBJ2-3; TRBD1 is a possible D gene (5 bases). This CDR3 is 15 amino acids long. Germline values: CDR1 SGHRS, CDR2 YFSETQ. V dropped 4 bases and J dropped 1 base, with 13 bases sitting between them. CDR3 protein: CASSPQGYGTDTQYF. The CDR3 DNA reads TGCGCCAGCAGCCCGCAGGGATACGGCACAGATACGCAGTATTTT. Based on the CDR3 plus reference TRBV5-1 and TRBJ2-3, the full variable domain is KAGVTQTPRYLIKTRGQQVTLSCSPISGHRSVSWYQQTPGQGLQFLFEYFSETQRNKGNFPGRFSGRQFSNSRSEMNVSTLELGDSALYLCASSPQGYGTDTQYFGPGTRLTVL.

The J gene is TRBJ1-1, the V gene TRBV5-1; unclear D gene. The V gene lost 0 bases and the J gene lost 2 bases, with 5 bases spanning the gap. CDR3 length: 13 residues. Per germline, CDR1 SGHRS and CDR2 YFSETQ. CDR3 nucleotides: TGCGCCAGCAGCTTGGACAGCAACACTGAAGCTTTCTTT. It is translated as CASSLDSNTEAFF. Full variable domain (rest looked up from reference TRBV5-1 and TRBJ1-1): KAGVTQTPRYLIKTRGQQVTLSCSPISGHRSVSWYQQTPGQGLQFLFEYFSETQRNKGNFPGRFSGRQFSNSRSEMNVSTLELGDSALYLCASSLDSNTEAFFGQGTRLTVV.

The rearrangement uses TRBV11-2 and TRBJ1-3, with D unresolved. The CDR3 contains 14 residues. Germline V lookup: CDR1 SGHAT, CDR2 FQNNGV. V gave up 5 bases and J gave up 7 bases, with 15 bases separating them. CDR3 amino acids: CASSPSSPSNTIYF. The CDR3 bases are TGTGCCAGCAGCCCTTCCTCCCCGTCGAACACCATATATTTT.

The chain combines TRBV6-6 with TRBJ1-3; TRBD1 might be the D (5 bases). CDR1 MNHNY and CDR2 SVGAGI come from the germline V gene (reference sequence). The CDR3 extends over 16 amino acids. The germline V and J ends were trimmed by 0 bases and 0 bases, with 9 bases remaining between them. This CDR3 is CASSYSDTSSGNTIYF. As DNA, the CDR3 is TGTGCCAGCAGTTACTCGGACACAAGCTCTGGAAACACCATATATTTT.

The chain combines TRBV7-6 with TRBJ2-3, with 11 bases matching TRBD2. This CDR3 has 16 amino acids. CDR1 and CDR2 (germline): SGHVS, FNYEAQ. With V trimmed by 5 bases and J by 4 bases, 8 bases remained unmatched. The CDR3: CASSMIAGGPADTQYF. The CDR3 region has the DNA TGTGCCAGCAGCATGATAGCGGGGGGGCCCGCAGATACGCAGTATTTT.

The rearrangement joins TRBV20-1 to TRBJ1-1; 7 positions match TRBD1. V lost 3 bases and J lost 8; bases outside the gene matches: 12. CDR1 and CDR2 from the germline V gene are DFQATT and SNEGSKA (reference sequence). This CDR3 region has 14 residues. CDR3 sequence reads: CSASPDRALWEAFF. CDR3 nucleotide sequence: TGCAGTGCTAGTCCTGACAGGGCCTTATGGGAAGCTTTCTTT.

V gene TRBV7-3 combines with J gene TRBJ2-2; 10 bases map to TRBD2. V dropped 5 bases and J dropped 3; count of bases not matched to a gene: 6. The CDR3 spans 16 residues. Germline lookup yields CDR1 SGHTA and CDR2 FQGTGA. CDR3 residues: CASSPVLAGHTGELFF. CDR3 coding DNA: TGTGCCAGCAGCCCGGTACTAGCGGGGCACACCGGGGAGCTGTTTTTT.

The chain employs TRBV5-1 and TRBJ1-1; 8 nucleotides align to TRBD1. The CDR3 extends over 14 amino acids. Germline CDR1 and CDR2: SGHRS and YFSETQ. V trimming: 0 bases; J trimming: 7 bases; junction bases outside the gene matches: 5. In DNA form, the CDR3 reads TGCGCCAGCAGCTTGGAGGCAGGGGGCGGTGAAGCTTTCTTT. It yields the protein CASSLEAGGGEAFF.

The chain combines TRBV6-6 with TRBJ1-2; D possibly corresponds to TRBD1 (5 bases). Trimming removed 6 bases at V and 10 bases at J, with 15 bases between. Germline V lookup: CDR1 MNHNY, CDR2 SVGAGI (reference sequence). This CDR3 spans 12 amino acids. The CDR3 spells CASSLLTGVYTF. The DNA for the CDR3 is TGTGCCAGCAGCCTCCTGACGGGGGTCTACACCTTC.

The rearrangement joins TRBV9 to TRBJ2-5, with a tentative D call TRBD2 (5 bases). CDR1 and CDR2 (germline): SGDLS, YYNGEE. Trimming pared 0 bases from V and 2 bases from J, leaving 11 bases between. CDR3 length equals 15 residues. Written as DNA, the CDR3 is TGTGCCAGCAGCGTAGCCCTACCGGGGCAAGAGACCCAGTACTTC. This encodes CASSVALPGQETQYF. The entire variable domain, with the rest obtained from reference TRBV9 and TRBJ2-5, is as follows: DSGVTQTPKHLITATGQRVTLRCSPRSGDLSVYWYQQSLDQGLQFLIQYYNGEERAKGNILERFSAQQFPDLHSELNLSSLELGDSALYFCASSVALPGQETQYFGPGTRLLVL.

This clone was observed once. V is TRBV21-1 and J is TRBJ2-3; the table calls TRBD2, which could not be checked here. TRBV21-1 is a pseudogene locus. This CDR3 has 18 amino acids. The CDR3 DNA reads as TGTGCCAGCAGCAAGGGGGGGGCTAGGGATACCTGGGCAGATACGCAGTATTTT. Translating gives CASSKGGARDTWADTQYF.

Here the CDR3 DNA reads TGTGCCAGCAGCGTCGCGGGGGGCCCCTTCGGAAATACGCAGTATTTT. Protein: CASSVAGGPFGNTQYF. V gene TRBV7-2 combines with J gene TRBJ2-3; 8 nucleotides agree with TRBD2. V lost 5 bases to trimming and J lost 7 bases; unmatched junction nucleotides: 14. This CDR3 has 16 amino acids. Germline CDR1 SGHTA, CDR2 FQGNSA.

The V gene is TRBV7-2, the J gene TRBJ2-1, with TRBD2 matching over 13 bases. V lost 7 bases, J lost 7 bases, and 7 bases stayed unmatched. The CDR3 loop spans 15 amino acids. Germline CDR1 and CDR2: SGHTA and FQGNSA. This CDR3 reads CASTLLAGGQNEQFF. The CDR3 region has the DNA TGTGCCAGCACCCTACTAGCGGGGGGGCAAAATGAGCAGTTCTTC.

This clone has just a few counts. This chain joins TRBV4-1 and TRBJ2-7, with D unresolved. The germline V gene has CDR1 MGHRA and CDR2 YSYEKL. The CDR3 runs to 15 residues. The germline V and J ends were trimmed by 1 base and 4 bases, with 14 bases remaining between them. The CDR3 DNA is TGCGCCAGCAGCCAAGCTAGTCTCGGAGAGTACGAGCAGTACTTC. Translating gives CASSQASLGEYEQYF.

V usage is TRBV6-6 and J usage is TRBJ2-7; TRBD1 matches at 7 bases. This CDR3 region has 17 residues. The V gene's germline CDR1 is MNHNY and CDR2 SVGAGI (reference sequence). Losses at the gene ends were 5 bases for V and 2 bases for J; bases not matched to a gene: 15. Here the CDR3 DNA reads TGTGCCAGCAGTCCACTGGGGGACAGCCTCTTTCCCTACGAGCAGTACTTC. Amino acid sequence: CASSPLGDSLFPYEQYF.

This clone was counted a single time. The rearrangement links TRBV11-3 to TRBJ2-1; perhaps TRBD2 as D (5 bases). This CDR3 comprises 12 residues. Germline loops: CDR1 SGHNT, CDR2 YENEEA. Trimming removed 1 base at V and 7 bases at J, with 5 bases between. For the CDR3, the DNA is TGTGCCAGCAGCTTAGGGGAGAATGAGCAGTTCTTC. Translating it yields CASSLGENEQFF.

This clone showed up just a few times. The chain couples TRBV12-3 or TRBV12-4 to TRBJ1-6; tentative D call: TRBD1 (5 bases). Deletions cut 4 bases from V and 9 bases from J, with 7 bases between. This CDR3 is 12 amino acids long. This CDR3 reads CASSSRGSPLHF. CDR3 DNA: TGTGCCAGCAGTTCAAGGGGTTCACCCCTCCACTTT.

This rearrangement joins TRBV5-4 to TRBJ2-7; D might be TRBD1 (6 bases). There are 13 residues in the CDR3. V lost 4 bases, J lost 6 bases, and 14 bases lay in between. Germline V gene sequence: CDR1 SGHNT, CDR2 YYREEE (reference sequence). CDR3 loop: CASSTSQGREQYF. The CDR3 DNA reads as TGTGCCAGCAGCACGTCACAGGGTCGCGAGCAGTACTTC.

This clone was seen once. The J gene is TRBJ1-1, the V gene TRBV6-2 or TRBV6-3, with D perhaps TRBD1 (6 bases). The CDR3 consists of 13 residues. Germline values: CDR1 MNHEY, CDR2 SVGEGT. Trimming left V 1 base short and J 6 bases short, with 9 bases between. CDR3 region: CASSYLQGSEAFF. In nucleotides, the CDR3 is TGTGCCAGCAGTTACTTACAGGGTTCTGAAGCTTTCTTT.

The chain uses TRBV4-3 and TRBJ1-2, with 7 bases fitting TRBD1. Germline V CDR1 and CDR2: LGHNA, YSLEER. V trimming: 4 bases; J trimming: 4 bases; junction bases outside the gene matches: 3. The CDR3 is 13 residues long. For the CDR3, the DNA is TGCGCCAGCAGCCCCGGGACAGTCTATGGCTACACCTTC. Amino acids: CASSPGTVYGYTF.

This sequence joins TRBV20-1 and TRBJ1-1; possible D gene TRBD1, 6 bases. The CDR3 totals 13 residues. Germline V lookup: CDR1 DFQATT, CDR2 SNEGSKA (reference sequence). V lost 3 bases, J lost 0 bases, and 8 bases lay in between. The CDR3: CSASAGVNTEAFF. The CDR3 DNA follows: TGCAGTGCTAGTGCAGGGGTGAACACTGAAGCTTTCTTT.

The chain's CDR3 is CASSRGMNTEAFF. The CDR3 DNA reads as TGCGCCAGCTCTCGGGGTATGAACACTGAAGCTTTCTTT. This rearrangement joins TRBV10-2 to TRBJ1-1; no firm D call. This CDR3 region has 13 residues. Trimming removed 8 bases from V and 0 bases from J, with 10 bases in between. CDR1 is WSHSY and CDR2 is SAAADI in the germline V gene.

This rearrangement joins TRBV19 to TRBJ2-5; 7 positions agree with TRBD2. Germline loops: CDR1 LNHDA, CDR2 SQIVND (reference sequence). The CDR3 length is 14 residues. V shed 6 bases and J 5 bases; nucleotides not matched to a gene: 9. As DNA, the CDR3 is TGTGCCAGTAGCCCGACGTGGGAGGGGGAGACCCAGTACTTC. Residues: CASSPTWEGETQYF. The full variable domain, in which reference TRBV19 and TRBJ2-5 provide the parts outside the CDR3, is DGGITQSPKYLFRKEGQNVTLSCEQNLNHDAMYWYRQDPGQGLRLIYYSQIVNDFQKGDIAEGYSVSREKKESFPLTVTSAQKNPTAFYLCASSPTWEGETQYFGPGTRLLVL.